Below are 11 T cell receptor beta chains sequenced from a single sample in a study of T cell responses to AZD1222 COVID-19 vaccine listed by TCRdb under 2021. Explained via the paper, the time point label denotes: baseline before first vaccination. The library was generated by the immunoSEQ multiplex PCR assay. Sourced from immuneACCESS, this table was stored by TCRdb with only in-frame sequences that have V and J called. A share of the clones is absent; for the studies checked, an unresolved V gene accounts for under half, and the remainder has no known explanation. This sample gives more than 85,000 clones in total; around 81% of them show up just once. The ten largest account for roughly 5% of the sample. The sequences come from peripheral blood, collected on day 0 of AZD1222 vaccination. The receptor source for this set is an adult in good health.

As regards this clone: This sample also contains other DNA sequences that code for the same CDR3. Written as DNA, the CDR3 is TGTGCCAGCAGCTTAGATCCAGGGACAGATACGCAGTATTTT. Protein sequence: CASSLDPGTDTQYF. The chain has TRBV7-2 and TRBJ2-3, with a possible D match to TRBD1 (5 bases). CDR1 and CDR2 (germline): SGHTA, FQGNSA. V shed 1 base and J shed 3 bases, with 8 bases lying between them. There are 14 residues in the CDR3.

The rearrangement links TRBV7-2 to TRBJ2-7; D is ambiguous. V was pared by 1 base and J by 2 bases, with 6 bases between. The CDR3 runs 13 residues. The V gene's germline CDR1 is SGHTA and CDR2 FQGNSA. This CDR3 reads CASSLEYAYEQYF. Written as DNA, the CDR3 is TGTGCCAGCAGCTTAGAATATGCCTACGAGCAGTACTTC.

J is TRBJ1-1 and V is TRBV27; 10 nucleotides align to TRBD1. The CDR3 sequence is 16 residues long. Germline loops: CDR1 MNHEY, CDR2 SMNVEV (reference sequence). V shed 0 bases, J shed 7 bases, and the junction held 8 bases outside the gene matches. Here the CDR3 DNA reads TGTGCCAGCAGTTTATCTCTGACAGGGGGCTCCTATGAAGCTTTCTTT. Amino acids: CASSLSLTGGSYEAFF.

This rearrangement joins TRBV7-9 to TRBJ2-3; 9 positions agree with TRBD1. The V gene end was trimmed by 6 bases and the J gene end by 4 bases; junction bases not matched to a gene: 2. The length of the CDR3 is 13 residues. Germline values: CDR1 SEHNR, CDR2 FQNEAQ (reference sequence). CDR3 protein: CASRQGAADTQYF. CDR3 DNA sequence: TGTGCCAGCAGACAGGGGGCCGCAGATACGCAGTATTTT.

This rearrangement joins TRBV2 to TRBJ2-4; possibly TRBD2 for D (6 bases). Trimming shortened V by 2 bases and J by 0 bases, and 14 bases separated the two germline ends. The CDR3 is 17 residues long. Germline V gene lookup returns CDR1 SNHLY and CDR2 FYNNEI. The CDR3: CASSERRGSLAKNIQYF. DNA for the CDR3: TGTGCCAGCAGTGAACGGCGGGGCTCTTTAGCCAAAAACATTCAGTACTTC.

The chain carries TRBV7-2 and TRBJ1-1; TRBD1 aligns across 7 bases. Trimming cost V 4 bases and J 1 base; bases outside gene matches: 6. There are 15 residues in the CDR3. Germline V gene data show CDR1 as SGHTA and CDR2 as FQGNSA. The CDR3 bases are TGTGCCAGCAGCTCTAGGACAGGCTCGAACACTGAAGCTTTCTTT. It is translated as CASSSRTGSNTEAFF. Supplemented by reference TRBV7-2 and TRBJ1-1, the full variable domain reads GAGVSQSPSNKVTEKGKDVELRCDPISGHTALYWYRQSLGQGLEFLIYFQGNSAPDKSGLPSDRFSAERTGGSVSTLTIQRTQQEDSAVYLCASSSRTGSNTEAFFGQGTRLTVV.

Here the CDR3 DNA reads TGCGCCAGCAGTGGTACAGGGCGAGATACGCAGTATTTT. Its translation: CASSGTGRDTQYF. The rearrangement links TRBV10-1 to TRBJ2-3; tentative D call: TRBD1 (6 bases). Trimming took 4 bases from V and 5 from J, leaving 10 bases between them. The CDR3 consists of 13 residues. CDR1 WNHNN and CDR2 SYGVQD come from the germline V gene (reference sequence).

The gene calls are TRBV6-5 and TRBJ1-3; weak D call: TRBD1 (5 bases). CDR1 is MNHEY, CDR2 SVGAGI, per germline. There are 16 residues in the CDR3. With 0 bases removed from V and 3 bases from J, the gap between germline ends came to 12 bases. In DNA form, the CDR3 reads TGTGCCAGCAGTTACTCGGCAGGGTACGGTGGAAACACCATATATTTT. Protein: CASSYSAGYGGNTIYF.

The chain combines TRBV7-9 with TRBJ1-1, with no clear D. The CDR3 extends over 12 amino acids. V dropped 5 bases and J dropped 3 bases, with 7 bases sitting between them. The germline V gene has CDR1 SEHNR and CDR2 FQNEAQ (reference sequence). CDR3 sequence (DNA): TGTGCCAGCAGCGCTCATGACACTGAAGCTTTCTTT. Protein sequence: CASSAHDTEAFF.

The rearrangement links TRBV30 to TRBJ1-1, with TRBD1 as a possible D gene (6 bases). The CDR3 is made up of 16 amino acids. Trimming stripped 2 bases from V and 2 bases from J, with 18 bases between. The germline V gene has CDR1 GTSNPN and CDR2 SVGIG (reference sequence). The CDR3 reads CAWSRGLGGFNTEAFF. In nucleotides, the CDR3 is TGTGCCTGGAGTCGAGGACTGGGGGGCTTCAACACTGAAGCTTTCTTT. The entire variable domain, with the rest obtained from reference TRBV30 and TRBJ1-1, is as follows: SQTIHQWPATLVQPVGSPLSLECTVEGTSNPNLYWYRQAAGRGLQLLFYSVGIGQISSEVPQNLSASRPQDRQFILSSKKLLLSDSGFYLCAWSRGLGGFNTEAFFGQGTRLTVV.

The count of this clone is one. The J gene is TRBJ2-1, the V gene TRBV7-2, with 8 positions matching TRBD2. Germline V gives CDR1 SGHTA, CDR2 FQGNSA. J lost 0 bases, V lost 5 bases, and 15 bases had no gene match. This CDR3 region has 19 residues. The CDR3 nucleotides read TGTGCCAGCAGCCCCCCCCGGGGGGGCTCGGGAAGCTCCTACAATGAGCAGTTCTTC. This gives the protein CASSPPRGGSGSSYNEQFF. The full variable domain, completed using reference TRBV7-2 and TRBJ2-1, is GAGVSQSPSNKVTEKGKDVELRCDPISGHTALYWYRQSLGQGLEFLIYFQGNSAPDKSGLPSDRFSAERTGGSVSTLTIQRTQQEDSAVYLCASSPPRGGSGSSYNEQFFGPGTRLTVL.